The entry that follows covers one T cell receptor (beta chain) sequence. Its antigen specificity is not known. No base quality information exists; no much larger clone differs at one position. This entry belongs to a study of tumor-infiltrating lymphocytes in primary liver carcinoma (dated by TCRdb to 2015 to 2018). Some background on the complete study: Between late 2015 and March 2016, five patients in China with histopathologically diagnosed primary liver carcinoma had surgical resection. Technical replicate repertoires showed high reproducibility, with mean shared-clone rates near 0.89 and correlation coefficients above 0.95. The tumors of the five patients were staged as T1-T3 N0M0, with maximum diameters ranging from roughly 4 to 10 cm. TCRbeta repertoire sequencing, expression microarrays and whole-exome sequencing were combined in the study across five regions of each liver tumor, with adjacent normal tissue and blood also included. Each sample produced roughly 3.65 to 7.5 million productive TCRbeta reads, and read depth showed no significant difference between tissue types. Of the five patients (three men and two women, aged 30 to 69 years), four had hepatocellular carcinoma and one had combined HCC and intrahepatic cholangiocarcinoma. A total of about 35 specimens from 5 patients, comprising some 25 tumor regions, 5 adjacent noncancerous liver tissues and 5 peripheral blood samples, were covered by TCRbeta repertoire sequencing.

The CDR3 goes from the cysteine to the phenylalanine over 20 residues. Of all the DNA, just the CDR3 is kept, 60 bases in frame from base 1. The junction carries 34 bases between V and J, which are trimmed by 6 bases and 7 bases respectively. CDR1 and CDR2 (MDHEN, SYDVKM) derive from the germline V gene. Using a constant-region primer and ProtoScript II reverse transcriptase, TCRbeta-specific cDNA was reverse-transcribed from approximately 0.5 ug total RNA. The TCRbeta libraries were prepared through three rounds of nested multiplex PCR following a slightly modified ARM-PCR procedure. The first two PCR rounds used multiplex TRBV1-TRBV30 forward primers with a Cbeta reverse primer, each for 10 cycles. A final 25-cycle PCR with Deep VentR polymerase added sample barcodes and Illumina adapters. Before sequencing, amplicons of 200-500 bp were gel-purified using a QIAquick gel extraction kit. TCRbeta amplicons were sequenced on an Illumina HiSeq 2500 with 250-bp paired-end reads. The authors' analysis ran thus. Reads were quality-trimmed with Trimmomatic v0.33, and paired reads were merged with FLASH v1.2.11 to recover full CDR3 sequences. V, D and J germline segments were assigned to the rearranged TCRbeta sequences using MiGEC v1.2.1b. Clonotype statistics and Shannon-Wiener diversity indices were computed with VDJtools v1.0.0. Except for diversity analysis, only the 250 most abundant clonotypes of each sample were used in subsequent analyses to reduce sampling bias. TCRdb handled the public reads itself, with Q25 trimming in fastp and clone calling in MiXCR, and kept productive beta chains. Each CDR3 protein appears once, grouped with its most common genes and DNA. It is TCRdb's table, rather than the study itself, that gives the V and J calls and clone size. Here the sample has under 200,000 distinct CDR3 sequences; 65% occur a single time. The ten largest clones add up to 7% to 8.5% of the sample.

Broader findings and caveats from the paper: Because the samples were bulk and unsorted, CD4+ and CD8+ T cell repertoires could not be compared. Because only the TCR beta chain was sequenced and unpaired alpha chains were not captured, true repertoire diversity is likely underestimated. A significantly larger repertoire fraction was made up by the top 250 clones in tumors than in blood (p = 0.039). With just a few patients in the study, the authors point out that the findings should be validated in a larger study. Repertoire overlap was higher between tumor regions (mean roughly 35%) than tumor-adjacent (around 17%) or tumor-blood (14%) pairs, consistent with antigen-driven expansion.

Blood RNA was extracted from unsorted whole blood using TRIzol reagent, and germline DNA was obtained with the DNeasy Blood & Tissue kit. At the time of sampling, the patients had chronic HBV infection and had not received any treatment. Around 4 milliliters of peripheral blood were collected into K2EDTA tubes before surgery. The clonotype was recovered from a woman aged 55-75 years with primary liver carcinoma and hepatitis B virus infection. The sequenced sample was peripheral blood. The sequence is built from TRBV28 and TRBJ1-5; the D segment could be TRBD1, given 6 matching bases. The CDR3 protein: CASSLRFRAGAIRSPQPQHF. In nucleotide form, the sequence is TGTGCCAGCAGCTTAAGATTCCGAGCAGGGGCGATAAGGTCGCCGCAGCCCCAGCATTTT.